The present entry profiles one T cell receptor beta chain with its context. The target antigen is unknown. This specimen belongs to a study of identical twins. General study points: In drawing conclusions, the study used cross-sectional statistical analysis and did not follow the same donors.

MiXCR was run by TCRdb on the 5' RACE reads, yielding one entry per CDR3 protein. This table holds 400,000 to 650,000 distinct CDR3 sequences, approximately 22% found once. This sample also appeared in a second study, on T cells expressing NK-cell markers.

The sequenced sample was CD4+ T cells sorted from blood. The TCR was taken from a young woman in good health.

The CDR3 nucleotides are TGCAGCGCGCGGACTAGCGGGGGGGAGAGCTCCTACAATGAGCAGTTCTTC. It translates to CSARTSGGESSYNEQFF. The chain uses TRBV29-1 and TRBJ2-1; the match to TRBD2 covers 15 bases. Germline assignment: CDR1 SQVTM and CDR2 ANQGSEA. V trimming: 7 bases; J trimming: 0 bases; junction bases outside the gene matches: 7. The CDR3 extends over 17 amino acids.